This entry features one TCR beta chain sequence. As yet, its antigen is unknown. The entry originates in a study of blood T cells in healthy people across ages. General observations from the study: Reliance upon unsorted PBMCs precluded definitive naive versus antigen-experienced comparison. The study lacked donor CMV status, which possibly confounded expanded clonotype changes.

Germline values: CDR1 MNHNS, CDR2 SASEGT. The CDR3 sequence is 14 residues long. Trimming took 1 base from V and 4 from J, leaving 9 bases between them. Using a J-beta primer mix together with a sample-barcoded 5' primer, a second PCR was run for roughly 6 to 12 cycles. TCRdb reanalysed the 5' RACE reads using MiXCR and keeps one entry per CDR3 protein. Of about 1,400,000 distinct CDR3 sequences listed, around 42% are singletons. Sequencing was done on a sample of blood. The chain combines TRBV6-1 with TRBJ2-3; no reliable D call. This receptor was taken from a woman between 18 and 30 years old in good health. Here the CDR3 reads CASSEGPGSDTQYF. Here the CDR3 DNA reads TGTGCCAGCAGTGAAGGGCCAGGTTCAGATACGCAGTATTTT.